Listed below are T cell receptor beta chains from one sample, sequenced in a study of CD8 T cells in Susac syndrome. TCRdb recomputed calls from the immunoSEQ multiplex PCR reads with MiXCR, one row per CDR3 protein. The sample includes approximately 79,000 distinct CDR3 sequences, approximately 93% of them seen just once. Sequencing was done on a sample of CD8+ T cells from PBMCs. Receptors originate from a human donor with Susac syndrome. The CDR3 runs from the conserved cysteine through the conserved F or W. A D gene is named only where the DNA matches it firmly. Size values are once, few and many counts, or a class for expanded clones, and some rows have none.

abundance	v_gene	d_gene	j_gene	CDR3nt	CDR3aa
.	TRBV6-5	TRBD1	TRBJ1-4	TGTGCCAGCAGTTACACTTCGAAGGGGGCATTTGAAAAACTGTTTTTT	CASSYTSKGAFEKLFF
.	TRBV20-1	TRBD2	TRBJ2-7	TGCAGTGCTAGAACTCGGGGGGTAGCCTACGAGCAGTACTTC	CSARTRGVAYEQYF
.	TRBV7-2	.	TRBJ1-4	TGTGCCAGCAGCCTGGGACCCCTTCAGGCTAATGAAAAACTGTTTTTT	CASSLGPLQANEKLFF
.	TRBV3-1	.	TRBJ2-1	TGTGCCAGCAGCCAAGAGAGGAGGGTAACAGGGTACGATGAGCAGTTCTTC	CASSQERRVTGYDEQFF
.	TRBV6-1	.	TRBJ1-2	TGTGCCAGTGTGCCGCTGGGGCACTTTCGCTCTGGCTACACCTTC	CASVPLGHFRSGYTF
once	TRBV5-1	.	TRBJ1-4	TGCGCCAGCAGCTTGTCTCGCGGTAATGAAAAACTGTTTTTT	CASSLSRGNEKLFF
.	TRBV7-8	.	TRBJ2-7	TGTGCCAGCAGCCCCCACAGGACGGCCCGCTACGAGCAGTACTTC	CASSPHRTARYEQYF
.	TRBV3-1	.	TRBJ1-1	TGTGCCAGCAGCCAAGACTGGCGGGGCTCGAACACTGAAGCTTTCTTT	CASSQDWRGSNTEAFF
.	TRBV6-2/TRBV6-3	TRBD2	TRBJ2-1	TGTGCCAGCAGTTATAAAGCGGGAGTGGATGAGCAGTTCTTC	CASSYKAGVDEQFF
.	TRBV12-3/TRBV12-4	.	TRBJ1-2	TGTGCCAGCAGTTCGGCGCTCAACTATGGCTACACCTTC	CASSSALNYGYTF
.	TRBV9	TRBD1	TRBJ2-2	TGTGCCAGCAGCACGGGACAGTCAGGAAACACCGGGGAGCTGTTTTTT	CASSTGQSGNTGELFF
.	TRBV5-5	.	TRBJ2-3	TGTGCCAGCAATCTTGTCTGGACAGATTTCACAGATACGCAGTATTTT	CASNLVWTDFTDTQYF
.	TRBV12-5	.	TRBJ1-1	TGTGCTACCCGGGGGGTAGGTGAAGCTTTCTTT	CATRGVGEAFF
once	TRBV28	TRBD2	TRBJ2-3	TGTGCCAGCAGTTTGGGGGGGACGGCCACAGATACGCAGTATTTT	CASSLGGTATDTQYF
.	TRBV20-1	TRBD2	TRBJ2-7	TGCAGTGCTAGATTCCCCAGCGGGGGACCCTACGAGCAGTACTTC	CSARFPSGGPYEQYF
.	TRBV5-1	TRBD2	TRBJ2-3	TGCGCCAGCAGCTTGCAGGGAGGGGAGAGGACAGATACGCAGTATTTT	CASSLQGGERTDTQYF
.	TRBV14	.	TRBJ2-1	TGTGCCAGCAGCCAAATAGGACCACCGCGGGTTCGAGAGCAGTTCTTC	CASSQIGPPRVREQFF
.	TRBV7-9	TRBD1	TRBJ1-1	TGTGCCAGCAGCCCGGATAGGGGGCCCACTGAAGCTTTCTTT	CASSPDRGPTEAFF
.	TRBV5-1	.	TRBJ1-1	TGCGCCAGCAGCTGGGGGGCGGCGGGCACGAACACTGAAGCTTTCTTT	CASSWGAAGTNTEAFF
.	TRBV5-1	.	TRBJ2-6	TGCGCCAGCAGCTTCGGACAGTCTTTCTCTGGGGCCAACGTCCTGACTTTC	CASSFGQSFSGANVLTF
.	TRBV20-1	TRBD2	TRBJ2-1	TGCAGTGTCCAAATTCCTAGCGGAATCGGGAATGAGCAGTTCTTC	CSVQIPSGIGNEQFF
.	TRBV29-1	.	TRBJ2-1	TGCAGCGTTGACCTAGCCTACAATGAGCAGTTCTTC	CSVDLAYNEQFF
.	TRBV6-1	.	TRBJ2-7	TGTGCCAGCAGTGCCCGAGCCGGGACGGCGGTTCGTCCCTACGAGCAGTACTTC	CASSARAGTAVRPYEQYF
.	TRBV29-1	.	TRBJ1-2	TGCAGCGTGGGATCGAAGGGAACCTATGGCTACACCTTC	CSVGSKGTYGYTF
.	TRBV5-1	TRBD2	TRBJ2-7	TGCGCCAGCAGCTTGGCCCCCGGACTAGCGGACACCTACGAGCAGTACTTC	CASSLAPGLADTYEQYF
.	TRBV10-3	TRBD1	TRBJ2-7	TGTGCCATCAGTTTTACAGGGGACTACGAGCAGTACTTC	CAISFTGDYEQYF
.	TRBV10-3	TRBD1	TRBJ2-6	TGTGCCATCAGCCCTAGGACAGGGACCAACGTCCTGACTTTC	CAISPRTGTNVLTF
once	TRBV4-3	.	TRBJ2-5	TGCGCCAGCAGCCAAGAATGGCGGGGAAGGGAGACCCAGTACTTC	CASSQEWRGRETQYF
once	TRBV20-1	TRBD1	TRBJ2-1	TGCAGTGCTCCCCACGGGACAGGGTATAACGGTGAGCAGTTCTTC	CSAPHGTGYNGEQFF
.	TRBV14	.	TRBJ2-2	TGTGCCAGCAGCCCGACACACACCGGGGAGCTGTTTTTT	CASSPTHTGELFF
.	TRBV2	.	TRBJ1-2	TGTGCCACCCTACCAGCCGGTCTTGGCTACACCTTC	CATLPAGLGYTF
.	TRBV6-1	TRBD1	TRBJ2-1	TGTGCCAGCAGCCCGACAGGGGACAATGAGCAGTTCTTC	CASSPTGDNEQFF
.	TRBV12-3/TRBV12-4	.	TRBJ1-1	TGTGCCAGCAGTCCGGGGTCTAACACTGAAGCTTTCTTT	CASSPGSNTEAFF
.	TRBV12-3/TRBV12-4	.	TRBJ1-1	TGTGCCAGCAGTTTAGCACAGGCTGCCACTGAAGCTTTCTTT	CASSLAQAATEAFF
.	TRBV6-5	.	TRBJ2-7	TGTGCCAGCACGGGTGGCAGGGTGGGCGAGCAGTACTTC	CASTGGRVGEQYF
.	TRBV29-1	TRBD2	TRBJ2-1	TGCAGCGTTTCGGGACTAGCGGGAGTTTTGGATGAGCAGTTCTTC	CSVSGLAGVLDEQFF
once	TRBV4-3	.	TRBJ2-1	TGCGCCAGCAGCCGTCAGTTGCGGGACCCTATCGGGGAGCAGTTCTTC	CASSRQLRDPIGEQFF
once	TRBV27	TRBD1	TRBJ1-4	TGTGCCAGCAGTCGGGACAGGGTCGATGAAAAACTGTTTTTT	CASSRDRVDEKLFF
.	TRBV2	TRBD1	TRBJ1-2	TGTGCCCGAACAAGAGGGCCGTCGGGACAGGGGGCCCTGGGCTACACCTTC	CARTRGPSGQGALGYTF
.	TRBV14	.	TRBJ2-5	TGTGCCAGCAGCAGCAGCCCAGGAGGGGAGGTGTTGAAGTACTTC	CASSSSPGGEVLKYF
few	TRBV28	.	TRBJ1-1	TGTGCCAGCAGTTTAGAGGTCAACACTGAAGCTTTCTTT	CASSLEVNTEAFF
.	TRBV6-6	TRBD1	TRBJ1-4	TGTGCCAGCAGAACACAGGGGCGGGATGGTGAAAAACTGTTTTTT	CASRTQGRDGEKLFF
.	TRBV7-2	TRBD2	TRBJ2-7	TGTGCCAGCAGCTTAGACAGCGGGAGAAGCTACGAGCAGTACTTC	CASSLDSGRSYEQYF
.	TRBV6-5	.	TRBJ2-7	TGTGCCAGCAGCCCCGATAGACCCTACGAGCAGTACTTC	CASSPDRPYEQYF
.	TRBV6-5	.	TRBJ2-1	TGTGCCAGCAGTTACTCGCAGTTCAGGGGCAATGAGCAGTTCTTC	CASSYSQFRGNEQFF
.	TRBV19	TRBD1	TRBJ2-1	TGTGCCAGTAGTATGGGACAGTACAATGAGCAGTTCTTC	CASSMGQYNEQFF
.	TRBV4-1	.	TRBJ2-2	TGCGCCAGCAGCCAAAGTAATACCGCGGGGGCCTTCGGGGAGCTGTTTTTT	CASSQSNTAGAFGELFF
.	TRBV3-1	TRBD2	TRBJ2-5	TGTGCCAGCAGCCAAGGACTCGGGACTAGCGGTTACCAAGAGACCCAGTACTTC	CASSQGLGTSGYQETQYF